This T cell receptor (beta chain) comes out of a study of cytomegalovirus exposure and HLA in healthy donors. CDR1 and CDR2 (germline): SQVTM, ANQGSEA. V was clipped by 7 bases and J by 4 bases; unmatched bases: 8. The length of the CDR3 is 13 residues. The PCR had 60 Vbeta and 13 Jbeta primers. Method: immunoSEQ multiplex PCR; TCRdb's copy keeps in-frame clones and lacks some. Of approximately 160,000 clones in the sample, about four fifths were seen once. The gene calls are TRBV29-1 and TRBJ2-7; 9 bases agree with TRBD1. The origin of this receptor is a man aged 25 to 45 in good health and CMV-seropositive. Sequencing was done on a sample of PBMCs. The CDR3 bases are TGCAGCGCCCGGACAGGGGACCGTTACGAGCAGTACTTC. It specifies CSARTGDRYEQYF.